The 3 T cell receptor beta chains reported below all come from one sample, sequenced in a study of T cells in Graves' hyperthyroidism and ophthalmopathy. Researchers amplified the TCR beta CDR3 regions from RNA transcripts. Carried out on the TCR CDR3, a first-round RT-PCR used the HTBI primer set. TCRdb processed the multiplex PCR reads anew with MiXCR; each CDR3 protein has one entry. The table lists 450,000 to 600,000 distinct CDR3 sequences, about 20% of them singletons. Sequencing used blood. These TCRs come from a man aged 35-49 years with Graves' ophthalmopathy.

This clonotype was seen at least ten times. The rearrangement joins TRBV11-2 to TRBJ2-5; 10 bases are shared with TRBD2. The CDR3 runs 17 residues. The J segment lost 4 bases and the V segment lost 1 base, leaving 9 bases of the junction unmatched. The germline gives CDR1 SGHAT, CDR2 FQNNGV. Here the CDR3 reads CASSLGTLAGARETQYF. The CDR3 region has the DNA TGTGCCAGCAGCTTAGGAACGCTAGCGGGAGCGAGAGAGACCCAGTACTTC.

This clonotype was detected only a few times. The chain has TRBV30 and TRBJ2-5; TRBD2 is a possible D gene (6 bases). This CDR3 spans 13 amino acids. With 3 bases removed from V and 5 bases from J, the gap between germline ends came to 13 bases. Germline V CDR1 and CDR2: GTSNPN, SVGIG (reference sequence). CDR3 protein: CAWREGSGETQYF. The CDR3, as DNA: TGTGCCTGGAGAGAGGGGAGCGGGGAGACCCAGTACTTC.

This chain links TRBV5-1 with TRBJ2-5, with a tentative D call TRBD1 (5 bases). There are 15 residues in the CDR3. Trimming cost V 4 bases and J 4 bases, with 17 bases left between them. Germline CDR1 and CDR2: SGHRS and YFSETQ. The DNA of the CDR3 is TGCGCCAGCAGCAAGACAGCACCGAAGGGAGAGACCCAGTACTTC. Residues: CASSKTAPKGETQYF.